The clone carrying this T cell receptor (beta chain) was seen a handful of times. Its specificity is unknown. The source of the sample is a study of chemoradiotherapy in HPV16-positive cancers. Study in general: Candidate HPV-specific clones and shared TCR motifs came from two HPV16-positive patients.

General study findings and limits: Candidate HPV-specific clones and E7-related TCR motifs grew in tumor during treatment. Better recurrence-free survival went with HPV-responsive T-cell expansion in HPV16-positive patients.

This CDR3 region has 15 residues. CDR1 and CDR2 (germline): SEHNR, FQNEAQ (reference sequence). V gave up 1 base and J gave up 7 bases; unmatched junction bases: 9. Repertoires were sampled repeatedly during chemoradiotherapy. This table comes from immunoSEQ multiplex PCR, and its TCRdb copy is limited to in-frame clones, with some not included. The table records around 5,600 clones, 73% of them present only once. This TCR came from a human donor with HPV-associated anogenital cancer. The V and J genes are TRBV7-9 and TRBJ2-7, with 8 bases aligning to TRBD1. Specimen collection occurred from a patient who underwent chemoradiotherapy. The CDR3 DNA reads TGTGCCAGCAGCTTAGGGACAGGGAGGTCGGGGGAGCAGTACTTC. Amino acid sequence: CASSLGTGRSGEQYF.